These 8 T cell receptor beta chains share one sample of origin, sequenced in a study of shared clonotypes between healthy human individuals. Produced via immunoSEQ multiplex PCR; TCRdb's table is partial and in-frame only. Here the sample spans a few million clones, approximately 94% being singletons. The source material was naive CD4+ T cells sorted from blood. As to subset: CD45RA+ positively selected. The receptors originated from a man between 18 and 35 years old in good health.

The CDR3 here is CASSQDWNYEQYF. The DNA for the CDR3 is TGTGCCAGCAGCCAAGATTGGAACTACGAGCAGTACTTC. The chain carries TRBV4-2 and TRBJ2-5; unclear D gene. TRBJ2-7 explains the end of the DNA better; the J call may be wrong. The CDR3 is 13 amino acids. Per the germline V gene, CDR1 is LGHNA and CDR2 is YNFKEQ.

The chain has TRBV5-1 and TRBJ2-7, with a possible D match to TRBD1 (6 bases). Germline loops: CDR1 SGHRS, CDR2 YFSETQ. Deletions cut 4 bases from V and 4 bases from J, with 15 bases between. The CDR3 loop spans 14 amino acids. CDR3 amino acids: CASSGGLQGYEQYF. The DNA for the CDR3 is TGCGCCAGCAGCGGGGGCCTACAGGGATACGAGCAGTACTTC.

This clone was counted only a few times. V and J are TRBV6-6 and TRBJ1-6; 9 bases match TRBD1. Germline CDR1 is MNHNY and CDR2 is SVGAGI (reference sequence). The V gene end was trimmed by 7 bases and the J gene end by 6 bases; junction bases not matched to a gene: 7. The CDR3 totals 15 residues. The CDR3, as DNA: TGTGCCAGCATGGCGGGGGACAGGGCTAATTCACCCCTCCACTTT. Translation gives CASMAGDRANSPLHF.

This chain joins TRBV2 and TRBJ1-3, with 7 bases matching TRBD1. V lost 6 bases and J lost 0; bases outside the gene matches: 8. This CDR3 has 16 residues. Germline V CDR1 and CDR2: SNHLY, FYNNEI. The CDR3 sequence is CASSQTGQSSGNTIYF. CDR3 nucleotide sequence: TGTGCCAGCAGCCAAACGGGACAGAGCTCTGGAAACACCATATATTTT.

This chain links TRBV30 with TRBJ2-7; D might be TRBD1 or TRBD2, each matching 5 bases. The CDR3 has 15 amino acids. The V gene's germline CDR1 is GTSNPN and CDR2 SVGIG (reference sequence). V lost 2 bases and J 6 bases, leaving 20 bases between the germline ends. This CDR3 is CAWSLGLGRKSEQYF. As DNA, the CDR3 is TGTGCCTGGAGTCTCGGATTGGGACGGAAAAGCGAGCAGTACTTC.

The CDR3 here is CASSGGWGANTEAFF. The CDR3, as DNA: TGTGCCAGCAGCGGCGGTTGGGGGGCGAACACTGAAGCTTTCTTT. The chain joins TRBV5-6 to TRBJ1-1, with D maybe TRBD1 (6 bases). This CDR3 is built from 15 residues. Germline V lookup: CDR1 SGHDT, CDR2 YYEEEE. V lost 4 bases to trimming and J lost 1 base, with 14 bases between them.

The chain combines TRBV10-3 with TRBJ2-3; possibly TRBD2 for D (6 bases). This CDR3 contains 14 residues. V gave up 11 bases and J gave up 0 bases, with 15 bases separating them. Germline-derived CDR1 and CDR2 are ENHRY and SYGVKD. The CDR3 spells CASRWGTSTDTQYF. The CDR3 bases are TGTGCCTCGCGGTGGGGGACTAGCACAGATACGCAGTATTTT.

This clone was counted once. The chain's CDR3 is CASSLLAFNEQFF. The CDR3 DNA sequence: TGCGCCAGCAGCCTGCTAGCGTTTAATGAGCAGTTCTTC. J is TRBJ2-1 and V is TRBV4-1; a possible D gene is TRBD2 (6 bases). The V gene lost 4 bases and the J gene lost 7 bases, with 11 bases spanning the gap. The CDR3 is made up of 13 amino acids. Per germline, CDR1 MGHRA and CDR2 YSYEKL.